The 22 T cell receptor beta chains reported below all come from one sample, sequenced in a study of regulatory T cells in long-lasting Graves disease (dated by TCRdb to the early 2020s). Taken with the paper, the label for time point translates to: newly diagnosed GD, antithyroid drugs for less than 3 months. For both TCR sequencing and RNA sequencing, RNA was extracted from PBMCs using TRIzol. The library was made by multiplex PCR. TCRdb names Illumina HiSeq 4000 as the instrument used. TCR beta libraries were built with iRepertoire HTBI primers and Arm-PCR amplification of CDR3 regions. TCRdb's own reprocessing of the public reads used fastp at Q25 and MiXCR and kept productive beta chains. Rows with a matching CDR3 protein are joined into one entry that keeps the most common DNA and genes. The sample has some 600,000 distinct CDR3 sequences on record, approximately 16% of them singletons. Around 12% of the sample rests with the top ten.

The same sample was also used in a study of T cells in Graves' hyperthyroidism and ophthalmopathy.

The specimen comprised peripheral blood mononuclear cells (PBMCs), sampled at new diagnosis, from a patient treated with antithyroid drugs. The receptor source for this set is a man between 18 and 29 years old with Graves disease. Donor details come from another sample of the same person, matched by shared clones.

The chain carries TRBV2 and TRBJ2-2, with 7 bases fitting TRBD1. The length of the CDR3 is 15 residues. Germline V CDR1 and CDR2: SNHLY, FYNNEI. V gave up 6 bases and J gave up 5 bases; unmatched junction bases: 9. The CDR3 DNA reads TGTGCCAGCAGGAGGGGACAGACGCGGACCGGGGAGCTGTTTTTT. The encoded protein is CASRRGQTRTGELFF.

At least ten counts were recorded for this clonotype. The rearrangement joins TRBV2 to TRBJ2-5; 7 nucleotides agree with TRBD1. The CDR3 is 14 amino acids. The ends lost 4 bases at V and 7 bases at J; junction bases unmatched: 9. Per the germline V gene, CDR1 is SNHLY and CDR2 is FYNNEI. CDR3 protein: CASSGGQSMGTQYF. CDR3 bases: TGTGCCAGCAGTGGGGGACAGTCGATGGGGACCCAGTACTTC.

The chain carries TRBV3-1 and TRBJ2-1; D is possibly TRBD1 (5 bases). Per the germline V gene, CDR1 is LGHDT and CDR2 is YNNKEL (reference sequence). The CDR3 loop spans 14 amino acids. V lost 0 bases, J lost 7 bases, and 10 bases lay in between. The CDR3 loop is CASSQEGRLNEQFF. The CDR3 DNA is TGTGCCAGCAGCCAAGAGGGGCGGCTTAATGAGCAGTTCTTC.

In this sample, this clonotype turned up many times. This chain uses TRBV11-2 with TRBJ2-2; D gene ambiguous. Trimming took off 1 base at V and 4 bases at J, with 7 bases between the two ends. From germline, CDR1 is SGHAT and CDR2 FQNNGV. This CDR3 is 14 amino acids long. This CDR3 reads CASSLVVGTGELFF. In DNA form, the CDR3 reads TGTGCCAGCAGCTTAGTAGTGGGCACCGGGGAGCTGTTTTTT.

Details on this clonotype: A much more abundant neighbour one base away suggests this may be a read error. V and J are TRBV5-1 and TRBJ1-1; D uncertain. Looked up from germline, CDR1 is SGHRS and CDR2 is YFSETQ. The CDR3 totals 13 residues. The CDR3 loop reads CTSSSQIPSEAFF. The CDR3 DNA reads TGCACCAGCAGCTCACAGATTCCCTCTGAAGCTTTCTTT.

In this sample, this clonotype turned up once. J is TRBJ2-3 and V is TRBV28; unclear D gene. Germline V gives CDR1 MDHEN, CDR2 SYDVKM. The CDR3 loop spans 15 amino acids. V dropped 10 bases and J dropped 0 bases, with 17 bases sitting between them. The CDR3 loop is CANSPSRTSTDTQYF. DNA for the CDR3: TGTGCCAACAGCCCCTCAAGGACCAGCACAGATACGCAGTATTTT.

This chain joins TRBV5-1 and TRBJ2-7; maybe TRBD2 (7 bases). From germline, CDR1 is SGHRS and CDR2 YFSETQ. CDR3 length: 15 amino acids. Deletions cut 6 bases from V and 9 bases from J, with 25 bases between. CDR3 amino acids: CASTDGWRGTTGQYF. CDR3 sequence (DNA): TGCGCCAGCACCGATGGATGGAGGGGGACTACGGGGCAGTACTTC.

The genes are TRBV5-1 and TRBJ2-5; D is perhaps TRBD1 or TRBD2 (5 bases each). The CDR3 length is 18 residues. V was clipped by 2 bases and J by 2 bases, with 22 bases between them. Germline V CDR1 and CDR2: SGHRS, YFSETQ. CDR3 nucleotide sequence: TGCGCCAGCAGCTTAGGTTTGGGCAGGGAGACCCTTCAAGAGACCCAGTACTTC. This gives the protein CASSLGLGRETLQETQYF. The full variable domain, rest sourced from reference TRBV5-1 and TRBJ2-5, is KAGVTQTPRYLIKTRGQQVTLSCSPISGHRSVSWYQQTPGQGLQFLFEYFSETQRNKGNFPGRFSGRQFSNSRSEMNVSTLELGDSALYLCASSLGLGRETLQETQYFGPGTRLLVL.

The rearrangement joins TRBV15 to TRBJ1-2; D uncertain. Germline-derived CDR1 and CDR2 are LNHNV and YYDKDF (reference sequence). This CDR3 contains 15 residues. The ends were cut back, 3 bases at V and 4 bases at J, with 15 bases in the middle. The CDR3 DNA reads TGTGCCACCAGCAGGGGTCAAGGCGGGTCCTATGGCTACACCTTC. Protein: CATSRGQGGSYGYTF.

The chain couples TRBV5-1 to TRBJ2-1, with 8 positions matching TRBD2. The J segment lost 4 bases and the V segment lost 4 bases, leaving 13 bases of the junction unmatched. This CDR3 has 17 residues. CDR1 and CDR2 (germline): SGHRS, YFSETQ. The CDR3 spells CASSTGGASGPYNEQFF. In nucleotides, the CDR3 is TGCGCCAGCAGCACCGGAGGGGCTAGCGGGCCATACAATGAGCAGTTCTTC.

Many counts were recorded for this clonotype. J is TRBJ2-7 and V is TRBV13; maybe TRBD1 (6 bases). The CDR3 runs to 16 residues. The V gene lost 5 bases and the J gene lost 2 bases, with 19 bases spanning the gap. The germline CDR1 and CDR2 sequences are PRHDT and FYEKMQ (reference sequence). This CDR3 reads CASSPRGRGEPYEQYF. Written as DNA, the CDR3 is TGTGCCAGCAGCCCTAGGGGCAGGGGTGAGCCCTACGAGCAGTACTTC.

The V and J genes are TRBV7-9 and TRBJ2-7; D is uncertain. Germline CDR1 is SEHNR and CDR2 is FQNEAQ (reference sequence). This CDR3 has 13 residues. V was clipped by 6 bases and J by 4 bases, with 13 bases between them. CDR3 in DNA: TGTGCCAGCAGTCTACAGACGTCATACGAGCAGTACTTC. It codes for CASSLQTSYEQYF.

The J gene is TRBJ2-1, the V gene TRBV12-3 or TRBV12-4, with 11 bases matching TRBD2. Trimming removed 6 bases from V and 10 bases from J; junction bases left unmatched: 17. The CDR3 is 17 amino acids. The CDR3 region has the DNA TGTGCCAGCAGCCATCATGACCTAGCGGGAGGACCCCGGGAGCAGTTCTTC. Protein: CASSHHDLAGGPREQFF.

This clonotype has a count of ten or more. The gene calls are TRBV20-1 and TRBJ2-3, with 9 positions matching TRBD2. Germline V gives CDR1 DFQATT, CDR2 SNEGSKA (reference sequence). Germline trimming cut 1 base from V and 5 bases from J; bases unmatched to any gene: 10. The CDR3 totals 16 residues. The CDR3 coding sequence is TGCAGTGCTAGAGGACTAGCGGAGGGGTTCAAAGATACGCAGTATTTT. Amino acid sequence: CSARGLAEGFKDTQYF.

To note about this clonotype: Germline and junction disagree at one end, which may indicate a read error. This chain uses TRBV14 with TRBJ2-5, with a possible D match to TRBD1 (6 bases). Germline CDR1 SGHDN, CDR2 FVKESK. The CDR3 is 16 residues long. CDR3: CASSPTTGFFQGTQYF. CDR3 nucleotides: TGTGCCAGCAGCCCCACCACAGGGTTTTTCCAAGGGACCCAGTACTTC.

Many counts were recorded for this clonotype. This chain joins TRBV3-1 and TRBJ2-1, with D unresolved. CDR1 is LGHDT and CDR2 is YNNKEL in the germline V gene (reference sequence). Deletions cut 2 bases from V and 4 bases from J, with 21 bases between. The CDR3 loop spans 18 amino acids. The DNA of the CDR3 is TGTGCCAGCAGCCAAAGGTTGACCCGGAAGAAGACTTACAATGAGCAGTTCTTC. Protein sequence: CASSQRLTRKKTYNEQFF.

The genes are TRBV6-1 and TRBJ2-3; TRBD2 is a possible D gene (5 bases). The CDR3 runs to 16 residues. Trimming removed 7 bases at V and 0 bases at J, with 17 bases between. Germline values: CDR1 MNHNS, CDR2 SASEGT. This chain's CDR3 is CASTGIGRASTDTQYF. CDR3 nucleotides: TGTGCCAGCACCGGTATAGGGCGGGCAAGCACAGATACGCAGTATTTT.

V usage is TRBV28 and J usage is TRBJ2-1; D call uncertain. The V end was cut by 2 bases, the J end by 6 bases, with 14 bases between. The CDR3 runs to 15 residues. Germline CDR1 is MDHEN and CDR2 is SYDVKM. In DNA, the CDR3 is TGTGCCAGCAGTTTAAGGGCCGAAAAGGGCAATGAGCAGTTCTTC. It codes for CASSLRAEKGNEQFF.

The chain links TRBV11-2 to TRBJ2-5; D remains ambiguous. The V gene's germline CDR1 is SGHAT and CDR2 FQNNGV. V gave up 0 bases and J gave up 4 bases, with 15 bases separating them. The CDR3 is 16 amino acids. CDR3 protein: CASSLDGTSPGETQYF. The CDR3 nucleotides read TGTGCCAGCAGCTTAGACGGTACCTCCCCTGGAGAGACCCAGTACTTC.

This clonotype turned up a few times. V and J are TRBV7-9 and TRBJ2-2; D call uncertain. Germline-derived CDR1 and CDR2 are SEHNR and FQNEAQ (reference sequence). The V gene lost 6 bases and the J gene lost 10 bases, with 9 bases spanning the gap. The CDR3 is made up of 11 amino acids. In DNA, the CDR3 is TGTGCCAGCAGTCTTGCGGCGGAGCTGTTTTTT. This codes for CASSLAAELFF.

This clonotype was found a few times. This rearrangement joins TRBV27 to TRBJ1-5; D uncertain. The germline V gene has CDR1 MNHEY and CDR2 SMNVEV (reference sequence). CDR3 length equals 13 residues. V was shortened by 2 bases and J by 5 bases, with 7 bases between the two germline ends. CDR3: CASSLAGYQPQHF. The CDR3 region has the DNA TGTGCCAGCAGTTTAGCAGGATATCAGCCCCAGCATTTT.

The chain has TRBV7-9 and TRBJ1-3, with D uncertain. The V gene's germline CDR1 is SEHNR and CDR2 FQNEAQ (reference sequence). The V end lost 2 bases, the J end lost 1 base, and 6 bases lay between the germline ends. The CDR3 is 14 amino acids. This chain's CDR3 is CASSLSTSGNTIYF. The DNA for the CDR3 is TGTGCCAGCAGCTTATCTACATCTGGAAACACCATATATTTT.